This TCR beta chain was identified during a study of T-cell memory formation after mild COVID-19. General study points: That cross-reactive memory joined was suggested by some responding clones appearing in pre-infection memory.

Each CDR3 protein gets one entry after TCRdb re-called the 5' RACE reads with MiXCR. The sample contains about 400,000 distinct CDR3 sequences, 18% of which appear only once. A single count supports this clonotype. Its antigen remains unidentified. There are 15 residues in the CDR3. The junction had 9 bases not matched to a gene; V was cut back by 5 bases and J by 4 bases. From germline, CDR1 is SEHNR and CDR2 FQNEAQ (reference sequence). The TCR sequence derives from a man aged 18 to 30 who had mild COVID-19 (a few samples of this study predate the infection). Cell type and time point are not known. V is TRBV7-9 and J is TRBJ2-5; 8 bases agree with TRBD1. Sequencing was performed on PBMCs or a T cell subset sorted from them (not recorded which). CDR3 region: CASSGWGQDRETQYF. The CDR3, as DNA: TGTGCCAGCAGCGGATGGGGACAGGATCGAGAGACCCAGTACTTC.